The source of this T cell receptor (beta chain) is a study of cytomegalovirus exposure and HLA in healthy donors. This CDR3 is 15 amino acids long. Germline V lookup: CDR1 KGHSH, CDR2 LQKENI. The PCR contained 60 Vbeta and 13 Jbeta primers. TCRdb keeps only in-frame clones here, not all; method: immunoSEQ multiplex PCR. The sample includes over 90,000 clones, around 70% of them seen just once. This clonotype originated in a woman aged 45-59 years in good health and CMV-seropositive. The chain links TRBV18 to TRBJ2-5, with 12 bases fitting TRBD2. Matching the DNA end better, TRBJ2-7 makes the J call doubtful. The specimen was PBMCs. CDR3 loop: CASSPGLAGSYEQYF. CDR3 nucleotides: TGTGCCAGCTCACCAGGACTAGCGGGATCCTACGAGCAGTACTTC.